This T cell receptor beta chain was sequenced for a study of shared clonotypes between healthy human individuals. Study-wide context: The plates for each donor numbered three CD4 naive, three CD4 memory, two CD8 naive and one CD8 memory.

With respect to this clone: Its antigen is currently unknown.

CD45RO-negative CD8 cells positively selected for CCR7 made up the naive population, which excluded terminally differentiated effector memory CD45RA+ cells. The donors, all of them Caucasian adults, lived in Nashville, Tennessee. V was shortened by 6 bases and J by 5 bases, with 8 bases between the two germline ends. The germline V gene encodes CDR1 MDHEN and CDR2 SYDVKM. The CDR3 covers 13 residues. Sequencing used immunoSEQ multiplex PCR; TCRdb keeps in-frame clones, though not all of them. The sample has 2 million to 2.5 million clones; around 96% are singletons. Study findings and constraints: Clonotypes shared by all four donors outscored non-shared clonotypes in generation probability. Rarefaction curves obtained for sorted subsets showed sequencing incomplete despite large depth.

Material for sequencing was naive CD8+ T cells sorted from blood. J is TRBJ1-6 and V is TRBV28, with unresolved D. The TCR sequence derives from a man aged 18 to 30 in good health. The CDR3, as DNA: TGTGCCAGCAGCGACAATGATAATTCACCCCTCCACTTT. It translates to CASSDNDNSPLHF.